Listed below are T cell receptor beta chains from one sample, sequenced in a study of T cell repertoires in cytomegalovirus infection. Their specific antigens are unknown. TCRdb passed the reads through MiXCR, listing each CDR3 protein once. The sample lists about a million distinct CDR3 sequences, approximately 31% seen once, with 10% to 15% in the top ten. The sample was cultured CD8+ T cells from PBMCs, taken from culture after CMV antigen stimulation. These receptors were collected from a human donor in good health (CMV status not recorded). Some clones in this sample may be carry-over from other donors' samples. CDR3s include the opening cysteine and the closing phenylalanine or tryptophan.

>TRBV12-3/TRBV12-4
CASLGVYGYTF
>TRBV7-2
CASSQGGYSNQPQHF
>TRBV10-3
CAISESNYGSQFRDTQYF
>TRBV7-9
CASSVQGFDQPQHF
>TRBV27
CASSLSWAAVRSSPLHF
>TRBV19
CASSARDRGNSEKLFF
>TRBV27
CASSPVVGPEYF
>TRBV4-3
CASSQDSQGQGASPLHF
>TRBV12-3/TRBV12-4
CASTVTGGETGELFF
>TRBV7-6
CASSRRGGANTGELFF
>TRBV12-3/TRBV12-4
CASSLSLRQGAYEKLFF
>TRBV15
CATSRMGNEQFF
>TRBV7-8
CASSLWGRDGPYNEQFF